The 19 T cell receptor beta chains listed next were all sequenced from one sample in a study of T cell responses to AZD1222 COVID-19 vaccine. Method: immunoSEQ multiplex PCR; TCRdb's copy keeps in-frame clones and lacks some. The sample gives about 110,000 clones, about 89% of which show up once; 5% to 8% is in the top ten. The sequencing here drew on peripheral blood, taken 28 days after the second AZD1222 dose. The source of these receptors is an adult who received the AZD1222 COVID-19 vaccine.

This chain links TRBV5-1 with TRBJ2-1; 7 bases are shared with TRBD2. V shed 1 base and J 2 bases; nucleotides not matched to a gene: 6. CDR1 SGHRS and CDR2 YFSETQ come from the germline V gene. CDR3 length: 16 amino acids. CDR3 region: CASSLIAGATYNEQFF. CDR3 DNA: TGCGCCAGCAGCTTGATTGCGGGAGCAACCTACAATGAGCAGTTCTTC.

The J gene is TRBJ2-7, the V gene TRBV11-2; D possibly matches TRBD1 or TRBD2 (5 bases each). The CDR3 loop spans 14 amino acids. In germline, CDR1 is SGHAT, CDR2 FQNNGV. Deletions cut 7 bases from V and 0 bases from J, with 13 bases between. The CDR3 loop reads CASTTYGASYEQYF. The CDR3 DNA reads TGTGCCAGCACCACCTACGGGGCCTCCTACGAGCAGTACTTC.

The chain combines TRBV30 with TRBJ2-3; D call uncertain. V was trimmed by 1 base and J by 4 bases, leaving 9 bases between them. The germline gives CDR1 GTSNPN, CDR2 SVGIG (reference sequence). The CDR3 contains 13 residues. The CDR3 is CAWSGLAADTQYF. CDR3 sequence (DNA): TGTGCCTGGAGTGGGTTGGCAGCAGATACGCAGTATTTT.

Turning to this clone: The junction departs from the called germline gene at one end, perhaps through a read error. The rearrangement links TRBV7-7 to TRBJ2-1; 9 nucleotides align to TRBD1. CDR1 and CDR2 (germline): SSHAT, FNYEAQ (reference sequence). The CDR3 loop spans 14 amino acids. CDR3 sequence reads: CASSLGTGYNEQFF. The DNA for the CDR3 is TGTGCTAGCAGCTTGGGGACAGGGTACAATGAGCAGTTCTTC. Supplemented by reference TRBV7-7 and TRBJ2-1, the full variable domain reads GAGVSQSPRYKVTKRGQDVTLRCDPISSHATLYWYQQALGQGPEFLTYFNYEAQPDKSGLPSDRFSAERPEGSISTLTIQRTEQRDSAMYRCASSLGTGYNEQFFGPGTRLTVL.

This chain connects TRBV11-3 to TRBJ2-6; D is perhaps TRBD1 (5 bases). The CDR3 is 17 amino acids. Per the germline V gene, CDR1 is SGHNT and CDR2 is YENEEA. V was pared by 5 bases and J by 0 bases, with 14 bases between. The chain's CDR3 is CASSPRQQNSGANVLTF. The CDR3 DNA reads TGTGCCAGCAGCCCCCGACAGCAGAACTCTGGGGCCAACGTCCTGACTTTC.

The chain recombines TRBV2 with TRBJ1-1; no clear D. The CDR3 has 14 residues. Germline loops: CDR1 SNHLY, CDR2 FYNNEI. V was shortened by 2 bases and J by 4 bases, with 11 bases between the two germline ends. The chain's CDR3 is CASSEREKSTEAFF. The CDR3 DNA sequence: TGTGCCAGCAGTGAAAGGGAGAAGAGCACTGAAGCTTTCTTT.

The V and J genes are TRBV6-2 or TRBV6-3 and TRBJ2-1, with 11 bases lining up with TRBD2. V shed 0 bases, J shed 3 bases, and the junction held 1 base outside the gene matches. This CDR3 comprises 16 residues. The germline V gene has CDR1 MNHEY and CDR2 SVGEGT. The CDR3 here is CASSYSGTSGYNEQFF. CDR3 nucleotide sequence: TGTGCCAGCAGTTACTCCGGGACTAGCGGCTACAATGAGCAGTTCTTC.

The J gene is TRBJ1-4, the V gene TRBV12-3 or TRBV12-4; D not certain. The CDR3 runs 13 residues. The ends were cut back, 5 bases at V and 7 bases at J, with 11 bases in the middle. This chain's CDR3 is CASSPPGIEKLFF. CDR3 DNA: TGTGCCAGCAGTCCCCCAGGAATTGAAAAACTGTTTTTT.

In its sample, this clone was seen a few times. The J gene is TRBJ2-1, the V gene TRBV25-1, with D unresolved. Deletions cut 4 bases from V and 7 bases from J, with 5 bases between. This CDR3 contains 11 residues. The germline V gene has CDR1 MGHDK and CDR2 SYGVNS. CDR3 sequence (DNA): TGTGCCAGCAGTGTGTCGAATGAGCAGTTCTTC. Translation gives CASSVSNEQFF.

The rearrangement joins TRBV18 to TRBJ1-1, with D hard to call. The germline gives CDR1 KGHSH, CDR2 LQKENI. This CDR3 region has 13 residues. The V gene lost 0 bases and the J gene lost 3 bases, with 5 bases spanning the gap. This chain's CDR3 is CASSPPADTEAFF. The CDR3 DNA reads TGTGCCAGCTCACCACCGGCTGACACTGAAGCTTTCTTT. The full variable domain, in which reference TRBV18 and TRBJ1-1 provide the parts outside the CDR3, is NAGVMQNPRHLVRRRGQEARLRCSPMKGHSHVYWYRQLPEEGLKFMVYLQKENIIDESGMPKERFSAEFPKEGPSILRIQQVVRGDSAAYFCASSPPADTEAFFGQGTRLTVV.

The rearrangement links TRBV4-3 to TRBJ2-5, with TRBD1 as a possible D gene (6 bases). The CDR3 consists of 15 residues. Germline V gives CDR1 LGHNA, CDR2 YSLEER. V lost 1 base, J lost 3 bases, and 12 bases lay in between. The DNA of the CDR3 is TGCGCCAGCAGCCAAGGATGGCAGGGGAAAGAGACCCAGTACTTC. This gives the protein CASSQGWQGKETQYF.

This clone was detected once. This chain connects TRBV18 to TRBJ1-5; the D gene is possibly TRBD1 (5 bases). The CDR3 totals 16 residues. From germline, CDR1 is KGHSH and CDR2 LQKENI. Trimming shortened V by 2 bases and J by 6 bases, and 17 bases separated the two germline ends. In DNA form, the CDR3 reads TGTGCCAGCTCACCAAAGGAACAGCAGGGCTTTCAGCCCCAGCATTTT. It translates to CASSPKEQQGFQPQHF.

The rearrangement links TRBV24-1 to TRBJ1-2; 8 bases line up with TRBD1. The CDR3 loop spans 14 amino acids. J was trimmed by 4 bases and V by 3 bases; bases with no gene match: 3. Germline CDR1 KGHDR, CDR2 SFDVKD. The CDR3 nucleotides read TGTGCCACCAGTGATCCCGGACAGGGCTATGGCTACACCTTC. Protein: CATSDPGQGYGYTF.

This chain connects TRBV18 to TRBJ1-1; D not resolved. V gave up 0 bases and J gave up 0 bases, with 2 bases separating them. The germline V gene encodes CDR1 KGHSH and CDR2 LQKENI. There are 13 residues in the CDR3. CDR3 sequence (DNA): TGTGCCAGCTCACCACCTGTGAACACTGAAGCTTTCTTT. Amino acids: CASSPPVNTEAFF.

This clone was recorded once. The V gene is TRBV13, the J gene TRBJ1-1; 8 bases fit TRBD1. In germline, CDR1 is PRHDT, CDR2 FYEKMQ (reference sequence). CDR3 size: 15 residues. Trimming removed 6 bases from V and 1 base from J; junction bases left unmatched: 7. Here the CDR3 reads CASSLVDRENTEAFF. The CDR3 DNA follows: TGTGCCAGCAGTCTAGTGGACAGGGAGAACACTGAAGCTTTCTTT. Combining the CDR3 with reference TRBV13 and TRBJ1-1 gives the whole variable domain AAGVIQSPRHLIKEKRETATLKCYPIPRHDTVYWYQQGPGQDPQFLISFYEKMQSDKGSIPDRFSAQQFSDYHSELNMSSLELGDSALYFCASSLVDRENTEAFFGQGTRLTVV.

The chain is built from TRBV15 and TRBJ1-3; D remains unclear. Looked up from germline, CDR1 is LNHNV and CDR2 is YYDKDF (reference sequence). Trimming took 3 bases from V and 0 from J, leaving 12 bases between them. This CDR3 contains 16 residues. CDR3 bases: TGTGCCACCAGCAGCAGAAATGCCGTCTCTGGAAACACCATATATTTT. This encodes CATSSRNAVSGNTIYF.

This rearrangement joins TRBV19 to TRBJ2-3; TRBD2 might be the D (5 bases). The CDR3 extends over 13 amino acids. The germline V gene has CDR1 LNHDA and CDR2 SQIVND (reference sequence). The ends were cut back, 5 bases at V and 6 bases at J, with 12 bases in the middle. Here the CDR3 DNA reads TGTGCCAGTAGTTGGAGGAGACGGGATACGCAGTATTTT. This gives the protein CASSWRRRDTQYF. The entire variable domain, with the rest obtained from reference TRBV19 and TRBJ2-3, is as follows: DGGITQSPKYLFRKEGQNVTLSCEQNLNHDAMYWYRQDPGQGLRLIYYSQIVNDFQKGDIAEGYSVSREKKESFPLTVTSAQKNPTAFYLCASSWRRRDTQYFGPGTRLTVL.

The chain has TRBV28 and TRBJ2-7; 10 positions match TRBD2. The CDR3 contains 15 residues. The V gene's germline CDR1 is MDHEN and CDR2 SYDVKM. Trimming removed 3 bases from V and 9 bases from J; junction bases left unmatched: 11. The CDR3 sequence is CASSFRLAGQALQYF. CDR3 coding DNA: TGTGCCAGCAGTTTCCGACTAGCGGGTCAGGCGTTGCAGTACTTC.

The chain recombines TRBV7-8 with TRBJ1-1; D call uncertain. This CDR3 has 13 amino acids. CDR1 and CDR2 from the germline V gene are SGHVS and FQNEAQ. The germline V and J ends were trimmed by 1 base and 3 bases, with 6 bases remaining between them. CDR3 DNA: TGTGCCAGCAGCTTAGGTCAGCACACTGAAGCTTTCTTT. Residues: CASSLGQHTEAFF.